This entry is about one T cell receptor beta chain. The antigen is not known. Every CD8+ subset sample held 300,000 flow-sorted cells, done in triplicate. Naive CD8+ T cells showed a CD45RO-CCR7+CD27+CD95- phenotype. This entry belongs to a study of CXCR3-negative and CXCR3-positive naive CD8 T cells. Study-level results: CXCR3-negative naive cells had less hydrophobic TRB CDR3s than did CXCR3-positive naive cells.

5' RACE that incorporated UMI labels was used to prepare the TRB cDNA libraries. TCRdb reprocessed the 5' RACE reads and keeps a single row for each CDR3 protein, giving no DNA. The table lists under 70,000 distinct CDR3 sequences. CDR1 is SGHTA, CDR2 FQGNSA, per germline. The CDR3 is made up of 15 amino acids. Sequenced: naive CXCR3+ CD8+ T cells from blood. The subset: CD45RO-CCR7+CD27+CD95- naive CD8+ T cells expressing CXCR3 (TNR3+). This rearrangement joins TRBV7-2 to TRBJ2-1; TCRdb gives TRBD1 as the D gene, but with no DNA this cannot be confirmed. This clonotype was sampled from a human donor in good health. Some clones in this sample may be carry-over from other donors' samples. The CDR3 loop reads CASSFTTGGWDEQFF.